Below are 25 T cell receptor beta chains sequenced from a single sample in a study of neurological immune-mediated disorders. MiXCR, applied by TCRdb to the 5' RACE reads, yields one record per CDR3 protein. In the table there are tens of thousands of distinct CDR3 sequences, roughly 3.5% of which are singletons. The material sequenced was PBMCs. Source of these receptors: a woman aged 50 to 60 with multiple sclerosis.

This clonotype was found many times. J is TRBJ2-3 and V is TRBV3-1; D gene uncertain. Germline V gives CDR1 LGHDT, CDR2 YNNKEL (reference sequence). V dropped 5 bases and J dropped 0 bases, with 12 bases sitting between them. The CDR3 contains 15 residues. CDR3 nucleotide sequence: TGTGCCAGCAGCGACGACTCGCTGAGCACAGATACGCAGTATTTT. Amino acids: CASSDDSLSTDTQYF.

The chain couples TRBV5-1 to TRBJ2-7, with 9 bases identical to TRBD1. Germline-derived CDR1 and CDR2 are SGHRS and YFSETQ. With V trimmed by 4 bases and J by 4 bases, 6 bases remained unmatched. This CDR3 spans 14 amino acids. CDR3 nucleotide sequence: TGCGCCAGCAGCGCTACAGGGGGCGGTTACGAGCAGTACTTC. Protein product: CASSATGGGYEQYF.

This clonotype was seen at least ten times. The chain has TRBV20-1 and TRBJ2-3, with 8 nucleotides matching TRBD1. CDR3 length equals 17 residues. Trimming took 1 base from V and 5 from J; bases not matched to a gene: 14. CDR1 is DFQATT, CDR2 SNEGSKA, per germline (reference sequence). The CDR3: CSARAGTLTGEKDTQYF. Here the CDR3 DNA reads TGCAGTGCTAGAGCGGGGACCTTGACAGGGGAGAAAGATACGCAGTATTTT.

This clonotype was seen a handful of times. It may be a read error: a sequence one base away is much more abundant. In DNA form, the CDR3 reads TGTGCCAGCAGCGCCGGAAAGGGGGGCACTGAAGCTTTCTTT. Protein product: CASSAGKGGTEAFF. V and J are TRBV9 and TRBJ1-1; D is perhaps TRBD1 (6 bases). Germline loops: CDR1 SGDLS, CDR2 YYNGEE. Trimming took 3 bases from V and 4 from J, leaving 13 bases between them. This CDR3 has 14 amino acids.

Many counts were recorded for this clonotype. In nucleotides, the CDR3 is TGTGCCATCAGCGAACGACAGTCTAGCAATCAGCCCCAGCATTTT. Protein sequence: CAISERQSSNQPQHF. V is TRBV10-3 and J is TRBJ1-5, with D tentatively TRBD1 (5 bases). V was shortened by 6 bases and J by 0 bases, with 12 bases between the two germline ends. Germline assignment: CDR1 ENHRY and CDR2 SYGVKD. The CDR3 covers 15 residues.

Many counts were recorded for this clonotype. The chain is built from TRBV12-3 or TRBV12-4 and TRBJ1-5; the match to TRBD1 covers 12 bases. This CDR3 is built from 14 residues. V lost 5 bases to trimming and J lost 7 bases; unmatched junction nucleotides: 3. The CDR3 bases are TGTGCCAGCAGTACCGGGACAGGGGGCCAGCCCCAGCATTTT. It is translated as CASSTGTGGQPQHF.

Many counts were recorded for this clonotype. The V gene is TRBV20-1, the J gene TRBJ1-4, with no clear D. Per germline, CDR1 DFQATT and CDR2 SNEGSKA (reference sequence). The ends were cut back, 0 bases at V and 8 bases at J, with 16 bases in the middle. The CDR3 extends over 15 amino acids. The CDR3 DNA reads as TGCAGTGCTAGAGATCGGAATGGGTATCGGGAAAAACTGTTTTTT. This codes for CSARDRNGYREKLFF.

This clonotype came up many times. The genes are TRBV3-1 and TRBJ1-1, with D unclear. The CDR3 totals 15 residues. The germline V and J ends were trimmed by 4 bases and 0 bases, with 12 bases remaining between them. Germline assignment: CDR1 LGHDT and CDR2 YNNKEL (reference sequence). This CDR3 reads CASSLRTQLNTEAFF. The DNA of the CDR3 is TGTGCCAGCAGCCTACGGACGCAGCTGAACACTGAAGCTTTCTTT.

This clonotype was seen ten or more times. V gene TRBV5-1 combines with J gene TRBJ1-2; D not certain. V lost 4 bases to trimming and J lost 5 bases, with 18 bases between them. The germline V gene has CDR1 SGHRS and CDR2 YFSETQ. CDR3 size: 15 residues. Written as DNA, the CDR3 is TGCGCCAGCAGCCCAGAGGCGGCCTCAAGATATGGCTACACCTTC. Amino acid sequence: CASSPEAASRYGYTF.

This clonotype was picked up many times. The V call is TRBV7-8, the J call TRBJ2-3; D is possibly TRBD1 (5 bases). Trimming cost V 5 bases and J 0 bases, with 15 bases left between them. The CDR3 is 16 residues long. Germline loops: CDR1 SGHVS, CDR2 FQNEAQ. CDR3 residues: CASSRTDGASTDTQYF. The DNA for the CDR3 is TGTGCCAGCAGCCGGACGGATGGGGCTAGCACAGATACGCAGTATTTT. Looking up the rest from reference TRBV7-8 and TRBJ2-3 gives the full variable domain: GAGVSQSPRYKVAKRGQDVALRCDPISGHVSLFWYQQALGQGPEFLTYFQNEAQLDKSGLPSDRFFAERPEGSVSTLKIQRTQQEDSAVYLCASSRTDGASTDTQYFGPGTRLTVL.

This clonotype showed up many times. The chain links TRBV7-2 to TRBJ2-1; 7 bases agree with TRBD2. The V segment lost 3 bases and the J segment 9 bases; nucleotides outside the gene matches: 2. This CDR3 is built from 12 residues. From germline, CDR1 is SGHTA and CDR2 FQGNSA. As DNA, the CDR3 is TGTGCCAGCAGCTTGCGGGGGATTGAGCAGTTCTTC. Its protein is CASSLRGIEQFF.

Details on this clonotype: This may stem from a read error, because a much larger clone lies one nucleotide away. The chain recombines TRBV4-3 with TRBJ2-2, with D unclear. This CDR3 spans 13 amino acids. From germline, CDR1 is LGHNA and CDR2 YSLEER. DNA of the CDR3: TGCGCCAACAGCCAACATAACACCGGGGAGCTGTTTTTT. It specifies CANSQHNTGELFF.

This clonotype was observed at least ten times. The chain couples TRBV3-1 to TRBJ2-3, with 8 bases matching TRBD2. The CDR3 is 16 amino acids. Germline values: CDR1 LGHDT, CDR2 YNNKEL (reference sequence). The V gene end was trimmed by 1 base and the J gene end by 8 bases; junction bases not matched to a gene: 11. CDR3 sequence (DNA): TGTGCCAGCAGCCAAGTAGGTGCGGGGGGTCGTGCTACGCAGTATTTT. As protein: CASSQVGAGGRATQYF.

This clonotype was observed many times. J is TRBJ1-5 and V is TRBV20-1; no clear D. There are 15 residues in the CDR3. Per the germline V gene, CDR1 is DFQATT and CDR2 is SNEGSKA (reference sequence). Trimming stripped 0 bases from V and 0 bases from J, with 9 bases between. CDR3 sequence reads: CSARDGEYSNQPQHF. The CDR3, as DNA: TGCAGTGCTAGAGATGGAGAGTATAGCAATCAGCCCCAGCATTTT.

This clonotype was detected many times. In nucleotides, the CDR3 is TGTGCCACCAGCAGAGATGGCAGGGGCATAGGCTATGGCTACACCTTC. Its translation is CATSRDGRGIGYGYTF. The chain combines TRBV15 with TRBJ1-2; tentatively, D is TRBD1 (6 bases). Germline lookup yields CDR1 LNHNV and CDR2 YYDKDF (reference sequence). The CDR3 has 16 residues. The V and J ends lost 0 bases and 4 bases respectively, with 15 bases between them.

In this sample, this clonotype turned up many times. V is TRBV12-3 or TRBV12-4 and J is TRBJ2-2; a possible D gene is TRBD1 (5 bases). The V gene lost 1 base and the J gene lost 1 base, with 13 bases spanning the gap. This CDR3 has 17 residues. CDR3 region: CASSLDRHSKNTGELFF. In DNA form, the CDR3 reads TGTGCCAGCAGTTTAGACAGGCACTCTAAGAACACCGGGGAGCTGTTTTTT.

This clonotype was detected ten times or more. V and J are TRBV24-1 and TRBJ1-5, with D possibly being TRBD1 (6 bases). V lost 7 bases and J lost 7, with 13 bases in between. Germline lookup yields CDR1 KGHDR and CDR2 SFDVKD. CDR3 length: 13 amino acids. The chain's CDR3 is CATSTGYHQPQHF. The CDR3, as DNA: TGTGCCACCAGCACAGGGTACCACCAGCCCCAGCATTTT.

This clonotype showed up many times. The gene calls are TRBV5-1 and TRBJ1-3; TRBD1 matches 7 bases. Losses at the gene ends were 0 bases for V and 4 bases for J; bases not matched to a gene: 4. The germline gives CDR1 SGHRS, CDR2 YFSETQ. The CDR3 is made up of 15 amino acids. CDR3 sequence (DNA): TGCGCCAGCAGCTTGGTTGGGACAGCAGGAAACACCATATATTTT. Amino acids: CASSLVGTAGNTIYF.

The sample holds many counts of this clonotype. The chain links TRBV7-2 to TRBJ1-5; 7 bases align to TRBD1. CDR1 is SGHTA, CDR2 FQGNSA, per germline. V trimming: 3 bases; J trimming: 1 base; junction bases outside the gene matches: 3. The CDR3 sequence is 15 residues long. This chain's CDR3 is CASSFAGGSNQPQHF. CDR3 DNA sequence: TGTGCCAGCAGCTTCGCAGGGGGAAGCAATCAGCCCCAGCATTTT.

This clonotype has at least ten counts. This chain joins TRBV5-6 and TRBJ2-1; the D gene is possibly TRBD2 (6 bases). The ends were cut back, 2 bases at V and 0 bases at J, with 9 bases in the middle. The CDR3 extends over 15 amino acids. Germline V lookup: CDR1 SGHDT, CDR2 YYEEEE. CDR3 sequence: CASSFSGSSYNEQFF. CDR3 bases: TGTGCCAGCAGCTTCTCCGGGAGCTCCTACAATGAGCAGTTCTTC.

This clonotype appeared many times. This chain links TRBV5-5 with TRBJ2-7; no firm D call. The CDR3 is 14 residues long. The germline V and J ends were trimmed by 1 base and 4 bases, with 12 bases remaining between them. Germline values: CDR1 SGHKS, CDR2 YYEKEE (reference sequence). The chain's CDR3 is CASSLSTELYEQYF. CDR3 DNA sequence: TGTGCCAGCAGCTTGTCAACCGAATTGTACGAGCAGTACTTC.

There are many counts of this clonotype. This sequence joins TRBV20-1 and TRBJ2-5; no firm D call. There are 12 residues in the CDR3. With 0 bases removed from V and 5 bases from J, the gap between germline ends came to 7 bases. Per germline, CDR1 DFQATT and CDR2 SNEGSKA (reference sequence). The CDR3 region is CSARDAVETQYF. CDR3 nucleotides: TGCAGTGCTAGAGATGCAGTCGAGACCCAGTACTTC.

V is TRBV5-5 and J is TRBJ2-1, with D maybe TRBD2 (6 bases). The germline V gene has CDR1 SGHKS and CDR2 YYEKEE (reference sequence). This CDR3 region has 16 residues. Trimming stripped 0 bases from V and 5 bases from J, with 15 bases between. The CDR3, as DNA: TGTGCCAGCAGCTTGGGGACTATGGAGTGGAACAATGAGCAGTTCTTC. It specifies CASSLGTMEWNNEQFF.

This clonotype was counted many times. The genes are TRBV20-1 and TRBJ2-7; 7 positions match TRBD2. J gave up 1 base and V 6 bases, and 15 bases lay outside the gene matches. The CDR3 loop spans 16 amino acids. CDR1 is DFQATT, CDR2 SNEGSKA, per germline (reference sequence). CDR3 amino acids: CSANLQHGGGSYEQYF. Written as DNA, the CDR3 is TGCAGTGCCAACCTTCAGCATGGGGGGGGTTCCTACGAGCAGTACTTC.

Many counts were recorded for this clonotype. V gene TRBV5-1 combines with J gene TRBJ2-5; TRBD1 matches at 8 bases. Unmatched junction bases numbered 6, after V lost 0 bases and J lost 5 bases. This CDR3 region has 15 residues. Germline V gene sequence: CDR1 SGHRS, CDR2 YFSETQ. Written as DNA, the CDR3 is TGCGCCAGCAGCTTGGCCCCAGGGGGCGCGGAGACCCAGTACTTC. Encoded protein: CASSLAPGGAETQYF.